This T cell receptor (beta chain) appears in the sequencing data of a study of circulating tumor DNA in untreated peripheral T-cell lymphoma (dated by TCRdb to about 2021). Broader findings and caveats from the paper: Tumor-specific clonotypes were identified in roughly 80% of patients, from less than 90% of baseline tissues and around 71% of baseline serum samples.

The receptor library was made with the immunoSEQ multiplex PCR assay. TCRdb re-hosts the immuneACCESS table, in-frame sequences only. Its copies lack some clones; in the studies checked, an unresolved V gene accounts for under half of them, and the cause for the rest is not known. The sample includes roughly 10,000 clones, with roughly 80% observed a single time. The ten largest clones add up to roughly a third of the sample. Baseline tumor tissue collected before treatment was sequenced to identify tumor-specific TCR clonotypes. In a trial, the study monitored patients with peripheral T-cell lymphoma who were getting frontline treatment by applying next-generation sequencing to their T-cell receptor sequences. Comment on this clone: Its antigen is still unknown. One base away there is no much larger clone; base qualities are not given.

Its CDR3 holds 16 amino acids, cysteine through phenylalanine. CDR3 DNA is the only sequence kept; it has 48 bases, read in frame from the first base. The germline V gene specifies SGHNT as CDR1 and YENEEA as CDR2. Trimming leaves V shorter by 6 bases and J shorter by 1 base, with the junction holding 8 bases beyond the gene matches. Sequencing was done on a sample of tumor tissue. The V gene is TRBV11-3 and the J gene is TRBJ2-7, with 11 bases in between that match TRBD1. This clonotype originated in a human donor with peripheral T-cell lymphoma. CDR3 region: CASRIGQGAVSYEQYF. Read as DNA, the sequence is TGTGCCAGCAGGATTGGACAGGGGGCGGTTTCCTACGAGCAGTACTTC.